A selection of T cell receptor beta chains follows, all from one sample in a study of blood T cell repertoires in COVID-19. TCRdb's copy holds only in-frame clones and misses some; the assay was immunoSEQ multiplex PCR. The data hold some 150,000 clones, with 80% to 90% observed a single time. Sequencing input: peripheral blood. The receptor source for this set is a woman between 40 and 50 years old with acute or convalescent COVID-19. The CDR3 runs from the conserved cysteine through the conserved F or W. A D gene is named only where the DNA matches it firmly. A row's size may be missing; if present it is once, few, many or a size class.

. | TRBJ2-3 | TRBV6-4 | . | CASSAETSTDTQYF | TGTGCCAGCAGTGCCGAGACAAGCACAGATACGCAGTATTTT
. | TRBJ2-2 | TRBV7-9 | . | CARRTNTGELFF | TGTGCCAGGAGAACGAACACCGGGGAGCTGTTTTTT
once | TRBJ2-3 | TRBV5-4 | . | CASSSGQRPDTQYF | TGTGCCAGCAGCTCAGGACAGAGGCCAGATACGCAGTATTTT
. | TRBJ2-7 | TRBV7-9 | TRBD2 | CASSLGSGSSSYEQYF | TGTGCCAGCAGCTTAGGTAGCGGGAGTTCTAGCTACGAGCAGTACTTC
. | TRBJ1-1 | TRBV29-1 | . | CSADRAFF | TGCAGCGCCGATAGAGCTTTCTTT
. | TRBJ2-7 | TRBV4-1 | . | CASSQTGTRAVEQYF | TGCGCCAGCAGCCAAACCGGGACAAGGGCCGTCGAGCAGTACTTC
. | TRBJ2-7 | TRBV6-1 | . | CASSEFVQNAEQYF | TGTGCCAGCAGTGAATTTGTACAGAACGCCGAGCAGTACTTC
. | TRBJ2-1 | TRBV4-1 | . | CASSEYNEQFF | TGCGCCAGCAGCGAGTACAATGAGCAGTTCTTC
. | TRBJ2-3 | TRBV11-2 | . | CASSLWRTDTQYF | TGTGCCAGCAGCTTATGGCGCACAGATACGCAGTATTTT
once | TRBJ2-7 | TRBV19 | TRBD1 | CASSMVAGTGGDEQYF | TGTGCCAGTAGTATGGTCGCCGGGACAGGGGGCGACGAGCAGTACTTC
. | TRBJ1-2 | TRBV5-1 | . | CASSIKTGAYGYTF | TGCGCCAGCAGCATCAAGACAGGAGCCTATGGCTACACCTTC
. | TRBJ1-1 | TRBV15 | TRBD1 | CATSRSGGRAFF | TGTGCCACCAGCAGATCAGGGGGTCGAGCTTTCTTT
. | TRBJ1-1 | TRBV19 | . | CASSFGTFKGGNTEAFF | TGTGCCAGTAGCTTCGGGACATTTAAAGGAGGGAACACTGAAGCTTTCTTT
. | TRBJ1-3 | TRBV30 | . | CAWSVPGWRQNTIYF | TGTGCCTGGAGTGTTCCGGGGTGGAGGCAAAACACCATATATTTT
. | TRBJ1-3 | TRBV6-6 | . | CASSSAGGSGGNTIYF | TGTGCCAGCAGTTCCGCCGGGGGTTCTGGCGGAAACACCATATATTTT
. | TRBJ2-7 | TRBV4-1 | TRBD1 | CASSPIQGTDEQYF | TGCGCCAGCAGCCCGATACAGGGGACGGACGAGCAGTACTTC
. | TRBJ2-2 | TRBV6-4 | TRBD2 | CASSQLTSGRLTGELFF | TGTGCCAGCAGTCAACTTACTAGCGGGAGACTCACCGGGGAGCTGTTTTTT
. | TRBJ2-1 | TRBV18 | . | CASSPLAQAIAVEQFF | TGTGCCAGCTCACCATTGGCCCAGGCGATAGCGGTTGAGCAGTTCTTC
. | TRBJ2-1 | TRBV11-1 | . | CASNGGYYNEQFF | TGTGCCAGCAATGGGGGGTACTATAATGAGCAGTTCTTC
. | TRBJ1-4 | TRBV19 | TRBD1 | CATRGGQGKGWGDEKLFF | TGTGCCACCCGAGGGGGACAGGGAAAGGGTTGGGGGGATGAAAAACTGTTTTTT
. | TRBJ2-1 | TRBV7-3 | TRBD2 | CASSLAGLNNEQFF | TGTGCCAGCAGCTTAGCGGGACTAAACAATGAGCAGTTCTTC
. | TRBJ1-1 | TRBV6-5 | . | CASSYGMATGTEAFF | TGTGCCAGCAGTTACGGAATGGCGACGGGCACTGAAGCTTTCTTT
. | TRBJ2-1 | TRBV9 | TRBD1 | CASSGQGASSYNEQFF | TGTGCCAGCAGCGGACAGGGGGCGTCGTCCTACAATGAGCAGTTCTTC
. | TRBJ1-2 | TRBV11-2 | TRBD1 | CASSQGGTGMYYGYTF | TGTGCCAGCAGCCAAGGCGGGACAGGGATGTACTATGGCTACACCTTC
. | TRBJ2-7 | TRBV30 | . | CAWSYGKSSYEQYF | TGTGCCTGGAGTTACGGGAAGAGCTCCTACGAGCAGTACTTC